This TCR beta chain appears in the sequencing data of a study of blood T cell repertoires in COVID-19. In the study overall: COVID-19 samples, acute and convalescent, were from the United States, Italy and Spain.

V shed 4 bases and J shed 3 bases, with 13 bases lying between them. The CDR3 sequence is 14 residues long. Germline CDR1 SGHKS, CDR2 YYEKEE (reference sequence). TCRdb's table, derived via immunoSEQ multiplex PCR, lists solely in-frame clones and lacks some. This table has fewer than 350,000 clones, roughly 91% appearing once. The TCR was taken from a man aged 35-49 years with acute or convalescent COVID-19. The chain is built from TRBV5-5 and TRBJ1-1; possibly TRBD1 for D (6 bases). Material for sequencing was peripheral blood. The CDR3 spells CASSPGDKDTEAFF. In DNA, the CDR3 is TGTGCCAGCAGCCCAGGGGACAAGGACACTGAAGCTTTCTTT.